The present T cell receptor beta chain was sequenced within a study of T cell responses to AZD1222 COVID-19 vaccine. As regards this clone: The antigen is unknown.

Study results and caveats: Donors, mostly white British, included more females; clonal diversity was possibly underestimated. Nearly half of spike-specific TCRs reportedly go after variant regions that carry no mutations. Among those given AZD1222, only 5 to 7 were seropositive at baseline.

The repertoire was sequenced with immunoSEQ multiplex PCR; TCRdb's copy has only in-frame clones and lacks some. This sample has tens of thousands of clones, with around 90% found just once. The CDR3 extends over 15 amino acids. V dropped 3 bases and J dropped 6 bases, with 15 bases sitting between them. CDR1 is SGDLS, CDR2 YYNGEE, per germline. Here the sequenced sample was peripheral blood, taken 28 days after the second AZD1222 dose. The chain recombines TRBV9 with TRBJ1-4; D perhaps matches TRBD1 (5 bases). The TCR comes from an adult who received the AZD1222 COVID-19 vaccine. The DNA for the CDR3 is TGTGCCAGCAGCGGCCCCCCGGGGCGCGATGAAAAACTGTTTTTT. This codes for CASSGPPGRDEKLFF.